This T cell receptor beta chain emerged from a study of T cell responses to AZD1222 COVID-19 vaccine. Findings and caveats of the study: Spike-specific TCR breadth and depth went up after people got two AZD1222 doses. Nearly half of spike-specific TCRs reportedly target unmutated variant regions. Most donors were white British, females outnumbered males, and clonal diversity was possibly underestimated. Repertoires in all cases were sampled only once the peak T cell response had passed.

Of note for this clone: The antigen is not known.

The V gene's germline CDR1 is SQVTM and CDR2 ANQGSEA. J gave up 2 bases and V 0 bases, and 7 bases lay outside the gene matches. The CDR3 length is 15 residues. The protocol was immunoSEQ multiplex PCR, while the TCRdb copy is restricted to in-frame clones and leaves out a portion. The table includes 77,000 or so clones, approximately 90% detected once. Sequencing used peripheral blood, obtained 28 days after the second AZD1222 dose. This clonotype originated in an adult who received the AZD1222 COVID-19 vaccine. The chain is built from TRBV29-1 and TRBJ2-7; TRBD1 aligns across 7 bases. The CDR3 nucleotides are TGCAGCGTTGAAGATCGGAGACAGGGCACCTACGAGCAGTACTTC. This sequence encodes CSVEDRRQGTYEQYF.